This T cell receptor beta chain was documented in a study of CD8+CD57+ T cells in acquired aplastic anemia. Whole-study results and caveats: With respect to CD8+ Simpson's diversity, patients and controls did not differ significantly.

This clonotype was picked up many times. Antigen: not known. Genomic DNA was employed as the template in profiling TCR beta VDJ and CDR3. TCRdb reanalysed the reads using MiXCR and keeps one entry per CDR3 protein. The sample includes 150,000 to 200,000 distinct CDR3 sequences, approximately 44% of them seen just once. Sequenced material: sorted CD4+, CD8+, or CD8+CD57+ T cells (not recorded which) from PBMCs. This clonotype was obtained from a human donor in good health.

The DNA for the CDR3 is TGTGCCAGCAGCCGCCCCGGTGGACCCCAGCATTTT. Its protein is CASSRPGGPQHF. The chain couples TRBV7-9 to TRBJ1-5; D is unclear. The CDR3 length is 12 residues. The germline V gene encodes CDR1 SEHNR and CDR2 FQNEAQ (reference sequence). The V gene lost 5 bases and the J gene lost 10 bases, with 12 bases spanning the gap.